The clone carrying this TCR beta chain was counted a few times. The sample is drawn from a study of identical twins. TCRdb recomputed calls from the 5' RACE reads with MiXCR, one row per CDR3 protein. This table holds 1.5 million to 2 million distinct CDR3 sequences, under 35% found once. The receptor was isolated from a newborn girl in good health. Material: cord blood.

The CDR3 region is CASSQLGQGLSYEQYF. DNA for the CDR3: TGCGCCAGCAGCCAGTTGGGACAGGGCCTTTCCTACGAGCAGTACTTC. The rearrangement links TRBV4-1 to TRBJ2-7; 9 nucleotides align to TRBD1. This CDR3 has 16 amino acids. CDR1 MGHRA and CDR2 YSYEKL come from the germline V gene. V lost 3 bases and J lost 1; bases outside the gene matches: 7.